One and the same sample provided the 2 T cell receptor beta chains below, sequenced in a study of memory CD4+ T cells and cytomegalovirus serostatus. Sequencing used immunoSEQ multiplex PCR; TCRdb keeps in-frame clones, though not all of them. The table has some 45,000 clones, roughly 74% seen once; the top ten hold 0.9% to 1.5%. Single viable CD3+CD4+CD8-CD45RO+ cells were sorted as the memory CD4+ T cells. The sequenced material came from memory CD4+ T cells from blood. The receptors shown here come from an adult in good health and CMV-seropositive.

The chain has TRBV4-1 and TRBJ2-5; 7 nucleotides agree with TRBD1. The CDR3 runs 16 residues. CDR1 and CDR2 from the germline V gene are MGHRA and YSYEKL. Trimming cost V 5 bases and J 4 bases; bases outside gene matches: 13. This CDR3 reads CASSTQPTGAGETQYF. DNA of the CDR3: TGCGCCAGCAGCACACAACCAACAGGGGCTGGAGAGACCCAGTACTTC.

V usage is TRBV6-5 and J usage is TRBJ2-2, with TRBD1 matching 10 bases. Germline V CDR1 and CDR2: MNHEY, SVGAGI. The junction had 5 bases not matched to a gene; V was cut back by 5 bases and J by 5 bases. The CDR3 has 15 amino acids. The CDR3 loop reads CASSTKGQGTGELFF. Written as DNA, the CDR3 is TGTGCCAGCAGTACAAAGGGACAGGGGACCGGGGAGCTGTTTTTT.